The present entry profiles one T cell receptor (beta chain) with its context. The antigen remains undetermined. This sample was included in a study of cytomegalovirus exposure and HLA in healthy donors. The PCR contained 60 Vbeta and 13 Jbeta primers. TCRdb's table, derived via immunoSEQ multiplex PCR, lists solely in-frame clones and lacks some. The table lists approximately 150,000 clones, approximately 84% of them singletons. Overall study findings and caveats: Immune exposure information available was restricted to CMV serostatus.

V lost 2 bases, J lost 6 bases, and 14 bases lay in between. The CDR3 runs to 14 residues. Germline V gene lookup returns CDR1 MDHEN and CDR2 SYDVKM. Sequencing used PBMCs. This chain links TRBV28 with TRBJ2-7; weak D call: TRBD2 (6 bases). This clonotype was obtained from a man aged 50-59 years in good health and CMV-seropositive. The CDR3 reads CASSLILASSEQYF. CDR3 nucleotides: TGTGCCAGCAGTTTAATCCTAGCGAGTAGCGAGCAGTACTTC.